Listed below are T cell receptor beta chains from one sample, sequenced in a study of post-analysis software for immune sequencing data. TCRdb reanalysed the PCR reads using MiXCR and keeps one entry per CDR3 protein. This table holds 750,000 to 900,000 distinct CDR3 sequences, under 60% found once. The source material was blood. These receptors originate from a girl aged 10 to 17 with multiple sclerosis. CDR3s include the opening cysteine and the closing phenylalanine or tryptophan. D genes are given only for firm matches. Size is omitted from some rows. Given values are once, few, many or a class for expanded clones.

V	size	D	J	DNA	CDR3
TRBV29-1	-	-	TRBJ1-2	TGCAGCGCGGACGGCCAAGCTAACTATGGCTACACCTTC	CSADGQANYGYTF
TRBV30	-	-	TRBJ2-7	TGTGCCTGGAGGTCAGGGGCCACCTACGAGCAGTACTTC	CAWRSGATYEQYF
TRBV3-1	-	TRBD2	TRBJ2-1	TGTGCCACCGGGGCGGGAGGGTCCTACAATGAGCAGTTCTTC	CATGAGGSYNEQFF
TRBV20-1	once	TRBD1	TRBJ2-7	TGCAGTGCTCCCGGACAGGGCATAACCTCCTCCTACGAGCAGTACTTC	CSAPGQGITSSYEQYF
TRBV13	few	TRBD2	TRBJ2-7	TGTGCCAGCAGCTTCCGGACTAGCGCCTACGAGCAGTACTTC	CASSFRTSAYEQYF
TRBV28	-	TRBD2	TRBJ2-3	TGTGCCAGCAGTTCCACGAGCGGGAGATTAGATACGCAGTATTTT	CASSSTSGRLDTQYF
TRBV5-1	-	TRBD2	TRBJ2-1	TGCGCCAGCAGCGTCCTAGCGGGAGAACCCTATGAGCAGTTCTTC	CASSVLAGEPYEQFF
TRBV9	-	-	TRBJ1-1	TGTGCCAGCAGCGCACAGGGTACCACTGAAGCTTTCTTT	CASSAQGTTEAFF
TRBV6-4	once	-	TRBJ2-1	TGTGCCAGCAGTCTTGGCCCTTTTGGGGATGAGCAGTTCTTC	CASSLGPFGDEQFF
TRBV11-2	few	TRBD2	TRBJ2-5	TGTGCCAGCAGCCTCGGGACTAGCGGGAGTGTCGAGACCCAGTACTTC	CASSLGTSGSVETQYF
TRBV4-2	-	-	TRBJ2-1	TGTGCCAGCAGCCAAGTCCGGACACCTCCCAATGAGCAGTTCTTC	CASSQVRTPPNEQFF
TRBV5-1	-	-	TRBJ2-7	TGCGCTAGCAGCGGAACAGGGAGGTACTACGAGCAGTACTTC	CASSGTGRYYEQYF